These T cell receptor beta chains were read from a single sample in a study of blood T cells in healthy people across ages. In TCRdb, the 5' RACE reads were re-called with MiXCR into one record per CDR3 protein. The sample holds hundreds of thousands of distinct CDR3 sequences, approximately 31% seen once. The specimen sequenced was blood. Every receptor here comes from a woman older than 75 in good health. CDR3s include the opening cysteine and the closing phenylalanine or tryptophan. The order of the fields is clone size, V gene, CDR3 protein. Size values are once, few and many counts, or a class for expanded clones, and some rows have none.

clone_size: many; v_call: TRBV6-1; cdr3_aa: CASRDKRTGSYEQYF
clone_size: .; v_call: TRBV29-1; cdr3_aa: CSGITLTSYNEQFF
clone_size: many; v_call: TRBV3-1; cdr3_aa: CASSHGGFGNEQFF
clone_size: many; v_call: TRBV6-2/TRBV6-3; cdr3_aa: CASSLGREEQPQHF
clone_size: many; v_call: TRBV15; cdr3_aa: CATSHGEGGGSTDTQYF
clone_size: .; v_call: TRBV7-2; cdr3_aa: CASSLGVAGGQDEKFF
clone_size: few; v_call: TRBV20-1; cdr3_aa: CSAISQGWQTEAFF
clone_size: many; v_call: TRBV5-4; cdr3_aa: CASSRHGSGANVLTF
clone_size: many; v_call: TRBV9; cdr3_aa: CASKRDRANYGYTF
clone_size: .; v_call: TRBV4-3; cdr3_aa: CASSPNAGGDWNIQYF
clone_size: many; v_call: TRBV7-9; cdr3_aa: CASSFSDYEQYF
clone_size: .; v_call: TRBV3-1; cdr3_aa: CASSQGVDRGRQPQHF
clone_size: many; v_call: TRBV30; cdr3_aa: CAWSRNEQFF
clone_size: many; v_call: TRBV7-2; cdr3_aa: CASSLASGGGVYTQYF
clone_size: many; v_call: TRBV20-1; cdr3_aa: CSTSHAGTGGIYEQYF
clone_size: many; v_call: TRBV5-6; cdr3_aa: CASSLSETRLNTEAFF
clone_size: many; v_call: TRBV4-2; cdr3_aa: CASSQGVTGGGQPQHF
clone_size: few; v_call: TRBV7-3; cdr3_aa: CASSLAALKGKDTEAFF
clone_size: few; v_call: TRBV12-3/TRBV12-4; cdr3_aa: CASSLPGYYGYTF
clone_size: many; v_call: TRBV7-2; cdr3_aa: CASSLTGAPNEKLFF
clone_size: many; v_call: TRBV3-1; cdr3_aa: CASSQVPQSNSPLHF
clone_size: few; v_call: TRBV20-1; cdr3_aa: CSAYRVLGNQPQHF
clone_size: few; v_call: TRBV7-3; cdr3_aa: CASTIIGEGNYGYTF
clone_size: .; v_call: TRBV5-1; cdr3_aa: CARSADRNTGELFF
clone_size: .; v_call: TRBV10-3; cdr3_aa: CAARDSLGLGYTF
clone_size: many; v_call: TRBV2; cdr3_aa: CASSEGTVYQETQYF
clone_size: .; v_call: TRBV29-1; cdr3_aa: CSVEIQGSTEAFF
clone_size: .; v_call: TRBV15; cdr3_aa: CATRTGGSVKEKLFF
clone_size: .; v_call: TRBV6-2/TRBV6-3; cdr3_aa: CVSMGRGSNTEAFF
clone_size: many; v_call: TRBV29-1; cdr3_aa: CSAAQQGTETQYF
clone_size: many; v_call: TRBV9; cdr3_aa: CASSPSQGWAADTQYF
clone_size: .; v_call: TRBV12-3/TRBV12-4; cdr3_aa: CASSWDYTYEQYF
clone_size: .; v_call: TRBV7-9; cdr3_aa: CASSPTGVLRPSNEQFF
clone_size: few; v_call: TRBV7-3; cdr3_aa: CASSLNLAGGLGEQFF
clone_size: many; v_call: TRBV4-2; cdr3_aa: CASSQDKWGTGKKTQYF
clone_size: many; v_call: TRBV28; cdr3_aa: CASSPSGKSTDTQYF
clone_size: many; v_call: TRBV12-3/TRBV12-4; cdr3_aa: CASSLGRANQPQHF
clone_size: few; v_call: TRBV28; cdr3_aa: CASSLGSGGGNIQYF
clone_size: many; v_call: TRBV3-1; cdr3_aa: CASSNRGNRSPLHF
clone_size: many; v_call: TRBV10-3; cdr3_aa: CAISESPPYGYTF
clone_size: many; v_call: TRBV5-1; cdr3_aa: CASSLDTGVDTQYF
clone_size: .; v_call: TRBV30; cdr3_aa: CAWGKGRGDEQYF
clone_size: .; v_call: TRBV7-2; cdr3_aa: CASSPLKRETQYF
clone_size: many; v_call: TRBV6-1; cdr3_aa: CASSDYGGRPSDEQFF
clone_size: many; v_call: TRBV7-7; cdr3_aa: CASSLSLAGGYNEQFF
clone_size: .; v_call: TRBV20-1; cdr3_aa: CSARRGGRRDEQFF